This T cell receptor (beta chain) was recovered during a study of OX40 agonist ivuxolimab in advanced cancers. Concerning the study at large: The costimulatory receptor OX40 (CD134) was targeted by ivuxolimab, a fully human IgG2 agonistic monoclonal antibody. Intravenous ivuxolimab was administered to patients every 2 weeks at six dose levels: 0.01, 0.1, 0.3, 1.5, 3 and 10 mg/kg. A male proportion of about 79% and a mean age of roughly 58 years, ranging from about 20 to 79, were recorded for the dose-escalation cohort. Prior anti-PD-1, anti-PD-L1 or anti-CTLA-4 therapy was permitted, and about two fifths of dose-escalation patients had received checkpoint inhibitors. Peripheral TCRbeta sequencing was intended to test whether TCR sequence diversity was altered and clonal T-cell expansion was caused by ivuxolimab. Of the 50 to 55 dose-escalation patients, hepatocellular carcinoma was present in roughly 19, melanoma in approximately 15, renal cell carcinoma in 9 and head and neck cancer in 9. Partial responses were achieved by three dose-escalation patients, of whom one had hepatocellular carcinoma and two had cutaneous melanoma. The paper covers the monotherapy dose-escalation part of the phase I ivuxolimab trial, which included N of about 51 patients.

General study outcomes and caveats: Low levels of normalized T-cell clonal expansion were also seen in some nonresponding patients. Which antigens the clonally expanded peripheral T cells were specific for was not determined. After ivuxolimab, expanded clones were on average more numerous among CD8+ T cells than among CD4+ T cells. At doses from 0.1 to 3.0 mg/kg, clonal expansion was seen in both CD4+ and CD8+ blood T cells between baseline and week 6. In the 0.1-3.0 mg/kg groups, partial responders were among the patients with the lowest normalized peripheral clonal expansion, particularly in CD8+ T cells.

The trial excluded patients who had a history of autoimmune disease or were on systemic immunosuppression. Peripheral blood for TCR sequencing was collected from all dose cohorts at baseline, on cycle 4 day 1, and on cycle 7 day 1. The samples were drawn from a first-in-human, open-label, multicenter phase I dose-escalation trial of ivuxolimab. The trial enrolled adults with locally advanced or metastatic head and neck squamous cell, hepatocellular, melanoma or renal cell carcinoma. Before TCR sequencing, CD4+ T cells and CD8+ T cells from peripheral blood were sorted into separate populations. Concerning this clone: Its antigen remains undetermined. No base qualities exist here, and no much larger clone lies one base off it.

Genomic DNA was extracted from sorted cells for sequencing of the TCRbeta CDR3 region. The immunoSEQ Assay was used for sequencing of TCRbeta CDR3 regions. TCRdb provides this immuneACCESS table in a form limited to in-frame rearrangements. Some clones are lacking; in checked studies, under half of them reflect an unresolved V gene, and why the rest are absent is not known. For this sample there are about 82,000 clones; around nine tenths appear just once. The ten largest clones add up to roughly 0.6% of the sample. As encoded in the germline V gene (reference sequence), CDR1 is LNHDA while CDR2 is SQIVND. The CDR3, cysteine through phenylalanine, is 11 amino acids long. The kept DNA is CDR3 alone, 33 bases in frame from the first base. Trimming costs V 5 bases and J 4 bases, and their ends lie 6 bases apart.

The chain was built from TRBV19 and TRBJ2-7; the D gene is not confidently resolved. This TCR was recovered from an adult with an advanced solid tumor such as melanoma, head and neck, liver or kidney cancer. The source material was CD4+ or CD8+ T cells sorted from blood, sampled in a trial of the OX40 agonist ivuxolimab. The CDR3 region has the sequence CASSPLYEQYF. The DNA sequence is TGTGCCAGTAGTCCCTTGTACGAGCAGTACTTC.